This T cell receptor beta chain was sequenced in a study of shared clonotypes between healthy human individuals. Produced via immunoSEQ multiplex PCR; TCRdb's table is partial and in-frame only. The sample contains 550,000 to 700,000 clones, roughly 72% of which appear only once. Of note for this clone: No antigen is known for it.

Germline CDR1 reads LNHDA; CDR2 reads SQIVND (reference sequence). The CDR3 is made up of 13 amino acids. Trimming took off 5 bases at V and 1 base at J, with 8 bases between the two ends. General observations from the study: At large depth, rarefaction still showed sorted-subset sequencing to be incomplete.

Sequences were obtained from memory CD4+ T cells sorted from blood. Subset reported: CD45RA-negative fraction. The TCR was taken from a woman aged 30 to 39 in good health. The chain uses TRBV19 and TRBJ1-2; D is unclear. Here the CDR3 DNA reads TGTGCCAGTAGTGCCGGTGTTAACTATGGCTACACCTTC. Protein sequence: CASSAGVNYGYTF.